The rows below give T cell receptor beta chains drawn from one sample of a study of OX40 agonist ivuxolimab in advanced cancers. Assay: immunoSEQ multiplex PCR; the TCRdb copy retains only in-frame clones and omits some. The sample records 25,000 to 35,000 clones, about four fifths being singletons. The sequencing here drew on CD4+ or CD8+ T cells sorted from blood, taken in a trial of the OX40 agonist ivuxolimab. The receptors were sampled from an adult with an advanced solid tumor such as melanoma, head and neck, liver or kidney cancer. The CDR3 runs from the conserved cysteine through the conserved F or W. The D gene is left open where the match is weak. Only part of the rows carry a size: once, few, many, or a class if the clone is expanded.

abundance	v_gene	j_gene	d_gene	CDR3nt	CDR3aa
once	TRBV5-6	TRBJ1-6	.	TGTGCCAGCAGCTTGGACGGGACATATAATTCACCCCTCCACTTT	CASSLDGTYNSPLHF
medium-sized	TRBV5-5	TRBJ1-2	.	TGTGCCAGCAGCTCAGATCAGGGCCCCATAGGCTACACCTTC	CASSSDQGPIGYTF
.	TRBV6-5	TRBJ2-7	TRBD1	TGTGCCAGCAGCCCCGACAGGGACGAGCAGTACTTC	CASSPDRDEQYF
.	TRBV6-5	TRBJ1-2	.	TGTGCCAGCACCGACGGATCGTCGGGCTACACCTTC	CASTDGSSGYTF
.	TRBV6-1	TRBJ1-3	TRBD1	TGTGCCAGCAGTGCGATCGGACAGGGTGAAAACACCATATATTTT	CASSAIGQGENTIYF
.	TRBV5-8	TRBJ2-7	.	TGTGCCAGCACCCACAGGGAAGACTACGAGCAGTACTTC	CASTHREDYEQYF
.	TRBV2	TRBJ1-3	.	TGTGCCAGCATCAGCGGATTTGGAAACACCATATATTTT	CASISGFGNTIYF
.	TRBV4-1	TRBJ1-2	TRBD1	TGCGCCAGCAGCCCGGACAGGGGGTTTGGCTACACCTTC	CASSPDRGFGYTF
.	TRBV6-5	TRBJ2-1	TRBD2	TGTGCCAGCAGTTCAACTAGCGGGAGAGGAGATGAGCAGTTCTTC	CASSSTSGRGDEQFF
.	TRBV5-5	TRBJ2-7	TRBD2	TGTGCCAGCAGCTCCGGGGTAGCGGGAGGGAACGAGCAGTACTTC	CASSSGVAGGNEQYF
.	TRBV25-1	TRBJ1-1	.	TGTGCCAGCAGGAGCGGTGGGGGGAACACTGAAGCTTTCTTT	CASRSGGGNTEAFF
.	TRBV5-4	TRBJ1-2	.	TGTGCCAGCAGCTTGGCCGGGTACGGGTATGGCTACACCTTC	CASSLAGYGYGYTF
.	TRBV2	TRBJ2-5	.	TGTGCCAGCAGTGAAAATAGGGGCGGAGAGACCCAGTACTTC	CASSENRGGETQYF
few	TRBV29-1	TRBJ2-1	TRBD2	TGCAGCGTTCCGGGGGGGAGCTCCTACAATGAGCAGTTCTTC	CSVPGGSSYNEQFF
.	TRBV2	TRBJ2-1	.	TGTGCCAGCAGGGGAACACCCAGCTCCTACAATGAGCAGTTCTTC	CASRGTPSSYNEQFF
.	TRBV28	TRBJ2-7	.	TGTGCCAGCAGTTTAGGGACAAATGGGGAGCAGTACTTC	CASSLGTNGEQYF
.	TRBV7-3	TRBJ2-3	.	TGTGCCAGCAGCTTAATCCTCGGAGATACGCAGTATTTT	CASSLILGDTQYF
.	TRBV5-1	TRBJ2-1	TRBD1	TGCGCCAGCAGCACGGGACAGGGGCTATACAATGAGCAGTTCTTC	CASSTGQGLYNEQFF
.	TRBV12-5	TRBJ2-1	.	TGTGCTAGTGGTCCTTCGAACTACAATGAGCAGTTCTTC	CASGPSNYNEQFF
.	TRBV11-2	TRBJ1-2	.	TGTGCCAGCACCTCGTGGGGGGCGAACTATGGCTACACCTTC	CASTSWGANYGYTF
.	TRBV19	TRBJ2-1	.	TGTGCCAGTAGTCCCCGCCTTTATAGCAATGAGCAGTTCTTC	CASSPRLYSNEQFF
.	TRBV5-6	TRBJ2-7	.	TGTGCCAGCAGCGCCCAGGTCTCCTACGAGCAGTACTTC	CASSAQVSYEQYF
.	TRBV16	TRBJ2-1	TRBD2	TGTGCCAGCAGCCCGGGACTAGCGGGGGGGTTGGAGACCTACAATGAGCAGTTCTTC	CASSPGLAGGLETYNEQFF
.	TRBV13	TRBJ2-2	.	TGTGCCAGCAGCTTAGGGACGGCGAACACCGGGGAGCTGTTTTTT	CASSLGTANTGELFF
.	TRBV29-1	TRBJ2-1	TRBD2	TGCAGCGTTGTTACGGGCGGGACTAGCGGGCAATACAATGAGCAGTTCTTC	CSVVTGGTSGQYNEQFF
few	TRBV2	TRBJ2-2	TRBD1	TGTGCCAGCAGTGAATGGACAGGGGGAGGGCGGCTGTTTTTT	CASSEWTGGGRLFF
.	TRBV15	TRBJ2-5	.	TGTGCCACCAGCAGAGGCCAAGCCGGAACCCAAGAGACCCAGTACTTC	CATSRGQAGTQETQYF
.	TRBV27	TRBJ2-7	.	TGTGCCAGCACCGAAAACAGGGTTTTCATGTGGCAGTACTTC	CASTENRVFMWQYF
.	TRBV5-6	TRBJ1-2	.	TGTGCCAGCAGCTTGGAAGGGGACTATGGCTACACCTTC	CASSLEGDYGYTF
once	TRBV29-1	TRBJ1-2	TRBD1	TGCAGCGTTGACCGACAGGGGGGTAACTATGGCTACACCTTC	CSVDRQGGNYGYTF
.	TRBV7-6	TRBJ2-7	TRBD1	TGTGCCAGCAGACCCGGGACAGACTCCTACGAGCAGTACTTC	CASRPGTDSYEQYF
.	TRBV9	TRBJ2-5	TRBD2	TGTGCCAGCAGCGTTAGGAGCGGGGGGGCTTCGAAGACCCAGTACTTC	CASSVRSGGASKTQYF
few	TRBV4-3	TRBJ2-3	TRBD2	TGCGCCAGCAGCCAAGATAGCGGGAGGGGTCCAGATACGCAGTATTTT	CASSQDSGRGPDTQYF
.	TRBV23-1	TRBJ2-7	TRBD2	TGCGCCAGCATCCCTAGCGGGAGCAGTGAGCAGTACTTC	CASIPSGSSEQYF
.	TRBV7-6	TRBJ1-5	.	TGTGCCAGCAGCTTAGGAGGGACCAATCAGCCCCAGCATTTT	CASSLGGTNQPQHF
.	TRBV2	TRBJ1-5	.	TGTGCCAGCCGACAGGCGGCTCAGCCCCAGCATTTT	CASRQAAQPQHF
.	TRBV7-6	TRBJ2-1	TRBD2	TGTGCCAGCAGCCGCAATACTGCTGGGGCGGGAGGTGAGCAGTTCTTC	CASSRNTAGAGGEQFF
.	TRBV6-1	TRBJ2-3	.	TGTGCCAGCAGCTACCCTATCGACAGTACAGATACGCAGTATTTT	CASSYPIDSTDTQYF
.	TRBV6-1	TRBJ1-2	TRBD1	TGTGCCAGCGGACTTTCGGGACAGATATATGGCTACACCTTC	CASGLSGQIYGYTF
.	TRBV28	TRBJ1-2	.	TGTGCCAGCAGCCGGGGACAAAACTATGGCTACACCTTC	CASSRGQNYGYTF
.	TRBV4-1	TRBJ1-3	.	TGCGCCAGCAGCCAAGGGATCGGCTCTGGAAACACCATATATTTT	CASSQGIGSGNTIYF
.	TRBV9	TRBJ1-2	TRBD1	TGTGCCAGCAGTCTCCCGGGACAGGGCGGCTACACCTTC	CASSLPGQGGYTF
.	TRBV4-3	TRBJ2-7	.	TGCGCCAGCAGCCAAGATAGAAGCGGATCCTACGAGCAGTACTTC	CASSQDRSGSYEQYF
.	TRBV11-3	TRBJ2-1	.	TGTGCCAGCAGCTTTGGCAATGAGCAGTTCTTC	CASSFGNEQFF
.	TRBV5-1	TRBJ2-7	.	TGCGCCAGCAGCTCAGAACTAGGCCCCTACGAGCAGTACTTC	CASSSELGPYEQYF
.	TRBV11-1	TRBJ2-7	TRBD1	TGTGCCAGCAGCCAATCACAGGGGTACGAGCAGTACTTC	CASSQSQGYEQYF
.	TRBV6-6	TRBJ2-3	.	TGTGCCAGCACTAGCGAGGGGCTGGATACGCAGTATTTT	CASTSEGLDTQYF
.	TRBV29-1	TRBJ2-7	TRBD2	TGCAGCGTTGCTGGACGGCGGGAGAGGTACGAGCAGTACTTC	CSVAGRRERYEQYF
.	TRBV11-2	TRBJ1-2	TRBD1	TGTGCCAGCAGCCCAACAGGGGGAAAGTGGTTTGGCTACACCTTC	CASSPTGGKWFGYTF